This TCR beta chain emerged from a study of blood T cells in healthy people across ages. Combining a sample-barcoded 5' primer with a J-beta primer mix, a second PCR ran for about 7 to 11 cycles. TCRdb independently ran MiXCR on the 5' RACE reads; one entry per CDR3 protein. This table holds about 1.8 million distinct CDR3 sequences, around half found once. The CDR3 consists of 16 residues. The V and J ends lost 4 bases and 2 bases respectively, with 19 bases between them. Per the germline V gene, CDR1 is SGHDT and CDR2 is YYEEEE. Those donating, healthy Caucasian individuals from Russia, were aged roughly 6 to 100. Study-wide points: Significant beta diversity loss was already apparent by age about 42, declining roughly linearly. Long-lived donors had more naive CD4+ cells and higher diversity than aged donors. With donor CMV status unknown, expanded clonotype changes were possibly confounded.

For this clonotype: The antigen is undetermined.

J is TRBJ2-7 and V is TRBV5-6; D is undetermined. What was sequenced was blood. The source of this sequence is a woman aged 40 to 50 in good health. The CDR3 bases are TGTGCCAGCAGCCCCCTGGGTGGGTCCCCGACCTACGAGCAGTACTTC. Translation gives CASSPLGGSPTYEQYF. The complete variable domain, with remaining parts taken from reference TRBV5-6 and TRBJ2-7, reads DAGVTQSPTHLIKTRGQQVTLRCSPKSGHDTVSWYQQALGQGPQFIFQYYEEEERQRGNFPDRFSGHQFPNYSSELNVNALLLGDSALYLCASSPLGGSPTYEQYFGPGTRLTVT.